Listed below are T cell receptor beta chains from one sample, sequenced in a study of T-cell memory formation after mild COVID-19. Using its own MiXCR run on the 5' RACE reads, TCRdb lists one record per CDR3 protein. The data contain about 420,000 distinct CDR3 sequences, 23% of them seen just once; the ten biggest clones take up approximately 14%. Material for sequencing was PBMCs or a T cell subset sorted from them (not recorded which). Receptors were obtained from an adult woman who had mild COVID-19 (a few samples of this study predate the infection). Cell type and time point are not known. CDR3s include the opening cysteine and the closing phenylalanine or tryptophan. Each record gives: D gene, V gene, clone size, J gene, CDR3 protein, CDR3 DNA. A D gene is named only where the DNA matches it firmly. Size is omitted from some rows. Given values are once, few, many or a class for expanded clones.

NA	TRBV15	NA	TRBJ2-1	CATSREGGLDYNEQFF	TGTGCCACCAGCAGAGAGGGAGGATTAGACTACAATGAGCAGTTCTTC
NA	TRBV4-3	NA	TRBJ2-7	CASSQERGPSYEQYF	TGCGCCAGCAGCCAAGAACGGGGCCCATCCTACGAGCAGTACTTC
TRBD2	TRBV4-1	NA	TRBJ2-1	CASGGAYNEQFF	TGCGCCAGCGGGGGGGCCTACAATGAGCAGTTCTTC
NA	TRBV5-1	few	TRBJ1-3	CASSLDSSYGNTIYF	TGCGCCAGCAGCTTGGACAGCTCTTATGGAAACACCATATATTTT
NA	TRBV13	few	TRBJ2-1	CASSFEALLTGGNEQFF	TGTGCCAGCAGCTTCGAGGCCCTGCTGACAGGAGGAAATGAGCAGTTCTTC
NA	TRBV7-2	few	TRBJ1-1	CASSKGRGSGTEAFF	TGTGCCAGCAGCAAAGGGCGGGGAAGTGGCACTGAAGCTTTCTTT
NA	TRBV7-6	NA	TRBJ2-7	CASSLELGVIYEQYF	TGTGCCAGCAGCTTAGAACTCGGGGTAATATACGAGCAGTACTTC
NA	TRBV20-1	few	TRBJ2-7	CSAIDDRSSYEQYF	TGCAGTGCTATCGACGACCGTAGCTCCTACGAGCAGTACTTC
NA	TRBV7-2	few	TRBJ2-7	CASQNRSSYEQYF	TGTGCCAGCCAAAACAGGTCTTCCTACGAGCAGTACTTC
NA	TRBV30	few	TRBJ1-1	CAWGPGYTEAFF	TGTGCCTGGGGACCGGGCTACACTGAAGCTTTCTTT
TRBD1	TRBV15	NA	TRBJ2-2	CATSRARTGVDTGELFF	TGTGCCACCAGCAGAGCCCGGACAGGGGTCGACACCGGGGAGCTGTTTTTT
NA	TRBV20-1	NA	TRBJ2-2	CSATRTANTGELFF	TGCAGTGCTACCCGTACCGCGAACACCGGGGAGCTGTTTTTT
TRBD1	TRBV29-1	NA	TRBJ2-1	CSALTGTMNEQFF	TGCAGCGCTCTGACAGGGACGATGAATGAGCAGTTCTTC
NA	TRBV5-1	many	TRBJ2-2	CASSLDGGSTGELFF	TGCGCCAGCAGCTTGGATGGTGGTAGCACCGGGGAGCTGTTTTTT
NA	TRBV5-1	few	TRBJ2-5	CASSLLSGVQETQYF	TGCGCCAGCAGCCTCCTTTCCGGGGTACAAGAGACCCAGTACTTC
NA	TRBV7-3	few	TRBJ2-2	CASSLRGTPLNGELFF	TGTGCCAGCAGCTTAAGGGGGACACCCTTAAACGGGGAGCTGTTTTTT
NA	TRBV5-6	few	TRBJ1-5	CASSSTAINQPQHF	TGTGCCAGCAGTTCGACAGCGATCAATCAGCCCCAGCATTTT
TRBD1	TRBV6-2/TRBV6-3	NA	TRBJ2-7	CASSYPKGASDEQYF	TGTGCCAGCAGTTACCCGAAGGGGGCTTCCGACGAGCAGTACTTC
TRBD2	TRBV19	few	TRBJ2-3	CATISRASGTDTQYF	TGTGCCACCATATCAAGAGCTAGCGGTACAGATACGCAGTATTTT
NA	TRBV29-1	NA	TRBJ2-3	CSVEWGTDTQYF	TGCAGCGTTGAATGGGGGACAGATACGCAGTATTTT
TRBD2	TRBV7-3	many	TRBJ2-1	CASSLSGGAYNEQFF	TGTGCCAGCAGCTTAAGCGGGGGGGCCTACAATGAGCAGTTCTTC
TRBD2	TRBV5-4	few	TRBJ2-3	CASSWGGDTQYF	TGTGCCAGCAGCTGGGGGGGAGATACGCAGTATTTT
NA	TRBV20-1	few	TRBJ2-3	CSAPLLTSTDTQYF	TGCAGTGCCCCCCTTCTGACTAGCACAGATACGCAGTATTTT
NA	TRBV7-8	NA	TRBJ1-3	CASRQGRSGNTIYF	TGTGCCAGCAGGCAGGGAAGGTCTGGAAACACCATATATTTT
NA	TRBV29-1	NA	TRBJ1-2	CSVPAPDGYTF	TGCAGCGTCCCTGCCCCGGATGGCTACACCTTC
NA	TRBV3-1	few	TRBJ1-5	CASSQRGWPQHF	TGTGCCAGCAGCCAAAGGGGGTGGCCCCAGCATTTT
TRBD1	TRBV9	NA	TRBJ2-2	CASRTGQTGELFF	TGTGCCAGCAGGACAGGGCAAACCGGGGAGCTGTTTTTT
NA	TRBV7-9	NA	TRBJ2-7	CASSLGGTFGYEQYF	TGTGCCAGCAGCTTAGGCGGAACGTTCGGATACGAGCAGTACTTC
NA	TRBV24-1	few	TRBJ2-1	CATSDLSSGTKINEQFF	TGTGCCACCAGTGATTTGTCGTCAGGGACAAAAATCAATGAGCAGTTCTTC
NA	TRBV7-9	few	TRBJ1-2	CASSLRGEPNGYTF	TGTGCCAGCAGCTTGAGGGGGGAACCGAATGGCTACACCTTC
NA	TRBV4-2	few	TRBJ2-5	CASSQEGTSSSEGETQYF	TGTGCCAGCAGCCAAGAAGGAACTTCGAGCTCCGAGGGGGAGACCCAGTACTTC
NA	TRBV12-3/TRBV12-4	few	TRBJ2-1	CASSPTPNNEQFF	TGTGCCAGCAGTCCGACGCCAAACAATGAGCAGTTCTTC
TRBD1	TRBV29-1	few	TRBJ2-5	CSANRGWETQYF	TGCAGCGCGAACAGGGGTTGGGAGACCCAGTACTTC
NA	TRBV12-3/TRBV12-4	many	TRBJ2-7	CASSLVGLSPYEQYF	TGTGCCAGCAGTTTAGTGGGACTCTCGCCCTACGAGCAGTACTTC
TRBD2	TRBV3-1	NA	TRBJ2-1	CASSLTAGWDEQFF	TGTGCCAGCAGTCTAACAGCGGGATGGGATGAGCAGTTCTTC
TRBD2	TRBV7-6	few	TRBJ2-1	CASRFPGLGPEIDNEQFF	TGTGCCAGCAGATTTCCGGGACTAGGGCCGGAAATCGACAATGAGCAGTTCTTC
TRBD1	TRBV12-3/TRBV12-4	NA	TRBJ2-7	CASSYTGDEQYF	TGTGCCAGCAGTTACACAGGGGACGAGCAGTACTTC
NA	TRBV5-1	NA	TRBJ2-3	CASSGSAGMGTDTQYF	TGCGCCAGCAGCGGTTCAGCAGGGATGGGCACAGATACGCAGTATTTT
NA	TRBV7-2	NA	TRBJ2-5	CASSRSPAETQYF	TGTGCCAGCAGTCGATCGCCTGCGGAGACCCAGTACTTC
TRBD2	TRBV4-1	NA	TRBJ2-7	CASSQVAWVRGLSSGRAQHEQYF	TGCGCCAGCAGCCAAGTGGCGTGGGTCAGGGGGTTATCTAGCGGGAGGGCCCAGCACGAGCAGTACTTC
NA	TRBV9	NA	TRBJ1-1	CASSAGGRNTEAFF	TGTGCCAGCAGCGCCGGGGGGCGGAACACTGAAGCTTTCTTT
NA	TRBV7-8	few	TRBJ2-3	CASSSKGTDTQYF	TGTGCCAGCTCCTCGAAGGGCACAGATACGCAGTATTTT
NA	TRBV6-5	NA	TRBJ2-5	CASSRYLEAKETQYF	TGTGCCAGCAGTCGTTATCTAGAGGCCAAAGAGACCCAGTACTTC
NA	TRBV29-1	few	TRBJ2-6	CSVVWAGANVLTF	TGCAGCGTTGTCTGGGCTGGGGCCAACGTCCTGACTTTC
TRBD1	TRBV3-1	once	TRBJ1-2	CASSLVGDRTYGYTF	TGTGCCAGCAGCCTAGTCGGGGACAGAACCTATGGCTACACCTTC
TRBD1	TRBV7-9	few	TRBJ1-2	CASSPGTAGYTF	TGTGCCAGCAGCCCCGGGACAGCCGGCTACACCTTC
NA	TRBV29-1	NA	TRBJ1-2	CSGDRDLYGYTF	TGCAGCGGTGACCGGGACCTCTATGGCTACACCTTC
NA	TRBV20-1	few	TRBJ2-7	CSATDVSSYEQYF	TGCAGTGCTACGGACGTAAGCTCCTACGAGCAGTACTTC
TRBD2	TRBV7-2	many	TRBJ2-1	CASSLSGASYNEQFF	TGTGCCAGCAGCTTAAGCGGGGCCTCCTACAATGAGCAGTTCTTC
NA	TRBV6-6	NA	TRBJ2-1	CASSYSNTEQFF	TGTGCCAGCAGTTACTCGAATACTGAGCAGTTCTTC
NA	TRBV7-9	NA	TRBJ1-2	CASSLIQADPNYGYTF	TGTGCCAGCAGCTTAATACAGGCGGACCCTAACTATGGCTACACCTTC
NA	TRBV29-1	few	TRBJ2-5	CSVAVPGETQYF	TGCAGCGTTGCGGTCCCAGGGGAGACCCAGTACTTC
NA	TRBV28	few	TRBJ2-2	CASTLYGNTGELFF	TGTGCCAGCACCCTTTACGGGAACACCGGGGAGCTGTTTTTT
TRBD1	TRBV5-1	few	TRBJ2-1	CASRAAGGSYNEQFF	TGCGCCAGCAGGGCCGCAGGGGGCTCCTACAATGAGCAGTTCTTC